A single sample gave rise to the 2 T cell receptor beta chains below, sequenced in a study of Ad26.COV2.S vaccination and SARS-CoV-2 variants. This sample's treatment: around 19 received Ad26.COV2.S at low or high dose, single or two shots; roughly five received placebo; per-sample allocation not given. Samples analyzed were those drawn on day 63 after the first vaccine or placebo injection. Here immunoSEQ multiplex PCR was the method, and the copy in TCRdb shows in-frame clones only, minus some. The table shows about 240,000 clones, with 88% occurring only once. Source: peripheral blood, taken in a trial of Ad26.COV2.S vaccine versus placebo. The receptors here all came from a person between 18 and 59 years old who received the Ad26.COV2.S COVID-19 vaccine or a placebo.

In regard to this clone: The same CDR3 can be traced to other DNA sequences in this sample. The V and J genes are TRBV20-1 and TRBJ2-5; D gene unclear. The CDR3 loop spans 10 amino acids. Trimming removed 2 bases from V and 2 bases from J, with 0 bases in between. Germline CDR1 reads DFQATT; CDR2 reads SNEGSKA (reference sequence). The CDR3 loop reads CSARQETQYF. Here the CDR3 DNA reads TGCAGTGCTAGACAAGAGACCCAGTACTTC.

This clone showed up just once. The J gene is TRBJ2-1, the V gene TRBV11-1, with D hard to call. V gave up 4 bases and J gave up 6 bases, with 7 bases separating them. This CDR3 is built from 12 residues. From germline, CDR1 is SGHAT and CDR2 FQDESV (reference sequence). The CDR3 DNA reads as TGTGCCAGCAGCTACACCTCCAATGAGCAGTTCTTC. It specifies CASSYTSNEQFF.